Listed below are T cell receptor beta chains from one sample, sequenced in a study of control samples from healthy donors and cancer patients. Clones were sequenced by immunoSEQ multiplex PCR, and TCRdb holds only the in-frame ones, with some missing. Of 120,000 to 150,000 clones in the sample, 91% were seen once. The sample consisted of blood. All receptors derive from a young man in good health. CDR3s include the opening cysteine and the closing phenylalanine or tryptophan. Each record gives: V gene, J gene, CDR3 protein.

>TRBV5-1|TRBJ1-1
CASSLDRGGTEAFF
>TRBV27|TRBJ1-4
CASSLYPTGKNEKLFF
>TRBV13|TRBJ1-2
CASSYGQGEWGYTF
>TRBV9|TRBJ1-2
CASSGTRVMIGYTF
>TRBV5-4|TRBJ2-3
CASSLGWNTDTQYF
>TRBV19|TRBJ2-2
CASSTSRQQGTANTGELFF
>TRBV5-1|TRBJ1-1
CASSAGTGWDAEAFF
>TRBV9|TRBJ2-5
CASSVGQGGETQYF
>TRBV18|TRBJ2-3
CASSLRRTDTQYF
>TRBV5-5|TRBJ2-3
CASSSRTIADTQYF
>TRBV25-1|TRBJ1-5
CASSDSTGRNQPQHF
>TRBV24-1|TRBJ2-1
CATSDLKQVNEQFF
>TRBV18|TRBJ2-2
CASSPLDSGLSVGELFF
>TRBV20-1|TRBJ1-6
CSASVPGQGFGNSPLHF
>TRBV5-1|TRBJ2-3
CASSLTDRNTDTQYF
>TRBV5-4|TRBJ2-3
CASSGLAETPTDTQYF
>TRBV7-2|TRBJ2-7
CASSLRDRGSEQYF
>TRBV19|TRBJ1-2
CASSMLNYGYTF
>TRBV6-1|TRBJ1-3
CASSVREQLTSGNTIYF
>TRBV6-5|TRBJ1-1
CASTKNRLVGTEAFF